Below, 31 T cell receptor beta chains from the same sample are listed, as sequenced in a study of cytomegalovirus exposure and HLA in healthy donors. Primers: 60 Vbeta forward and 13 Jbeta reverse. Here immunoSEQ multiplex PCR was the method, and the copy in TCRdb shows in-frame clones only, minus some. Counted here are tens of thousands of clones, roughly 63% occurring once; the ten biggest clones make up about 2.9%. Sequenced sample: PBMCs. These receptors originate from a man in his fifties in good health and CMV-seronegative.

This chain connects TRBV7-2 to TRBJ1-1, with D possibly TRBD1 on 5 matching bases. CDR1 SGHTA and CDR2 FQGNSA come from the germline V gene. CDR3 length equals 15 residues. Trimming pared 5 bases from V and 1 base from J, leaving 14 bases between. The CDR3 reads CASSRRGQTNTEAFF. The CDR3 nucleotides read TGTGCCAGCAGCCGGCGGGGCCAGACGAACACTGAAGCTTTCTTT.

This clone has only one observation. The rearrangement uses TRBV4-3 and TRBJ1-4; D may be TRBD1 (5 bases). The ends were cut back, 0 bases at V and 8 bases at J, with 22 bases in the middle. Germline lookup yields CDR1 LGHNA and CDR2 YSLEER. This CDR3 contains 18 residues. The CDR3 sequence: CASSQDLSPQGGDEKLFF. DNA for the CDR3: TGCGCCAGCAGCCAAGATTTGTCTCCTCAGGGTGGTGACGAAAAACTGTTTTTT.

The rearrangement uses TRBV4-2 and TRBJ2-1, with D hard to call. Between the trimmed V and J ends, which lost 0 bases and 0 bases, there was a span of 12 bases. The CDR3 has 17 amino acids. CDR1 is LGHNA, CDR2 YNFKEQ, per germline. The DNA of the CDR3 is TGTGCCAGCAGCCAAGATCCGGTGCCCCGCTCCTACAATGAGCAGTTCTTC. Its translation is CASSQDPVPRSYNEQFF.

As regards this clone: The junction departs from germline at one end; a sequencing error may be responsible. The chain couples TRBV7-7 to TRBJ1-1; 8 nucleotides agree with TRBD1. This CDR3 region has 16 residues. The germline CDR1 and CDR2 sequences are SSHAT and FNYEAQ (reference sequence). The CDR3 DNA is TGTGCTAGCAGCGACCGGGACAGGCTCGGGACCACTGAAGCTTTCTTT. Translating it yields CASSDRDRLGTTEAFF.

CDR3 sequence: CASSTIEASEQYF. The CDR3 nucleotides are TGCGCCAGCAGCACCATCGAAGCCTCCGAGCAGTACTTC. This rearrangement joins TRBV4-1 to TRBJ2-7; no clear D. The CDR3 has 13 residues. Trimming left V 5 bases short and J 6 bases short, with 14 bases between. From germline, CDR1 is MGHRA and CDR2 YSYEKL.

This clone was detected a few times. CDR3 in DNA: TGTGCCAGCAGCCAGGTACAGGGAGGCGGGAGGGCCCTCAATGAGCAGTTCTTC. It yields the protein CASSQVQGGGRALNEQFF. The rearrangement joins TRBV14 to TRBJ2-1; 9 nucleotides line up with TRBD2. After removal of 3 bases from V and 6 bases from J, the junction contained 15 bases not matched to a gene. The CDR3 is 18 residues long. Germline V gene data show CDR1 as SGHDN and CDR2 as FVKESK.

V and J are TRBV28 and TRBJ2-3; 10 bases fit TRBD2. V was pared by 4 bases and J by 2 bases, with 6 bases of the junction left unmatched. The germline CDR1 and CDR2 sequences are MDHEN and SYDVKM. The CDR3 extends over 16 amino acids. CDR3 bases: TGTGCCAGCAGTTCATCTAGCGGGGGTTTCACAGATACGCAGTATTTT. It translates to CASSSSSGGFTDTQYF.

The rearrangement links TRBV7-2 to TRBJ2-5; D not resolved. Germline loops: CDR1 SGHTA, CDR2 FQGNSA. The CDR3 runs 13 residues. V was clipped by 5 bases and J by 1 base, with 8 bases between them. The CDR3 DNA reads TGTGCCAGCAGCCGAAGCCCCCAAGAGACCCAGTACTTC. Translated: CASSRSPQETQYF.

Concerning this clone itself: Other DNA sequences of this sample code for an identical CDR3. DNA for the CDR3: TGCGCCAGCAGCTTGGGACAGGGCTCCTACAATGAGCAGTTCTTC. Translated, it gives CASSLGQGSYNEQFF. The J gene is TRBJ2-1, the V gene TRBV5-1, with TRBD1 matching over 7 bases. J lost 0 bases, V lost 0 bases, and 0 bases had no gene match. The CDR3 is made up of 15 amino acids. The germline V gene has CDR1 SGHRS and CDR2 YFSETQ.

A single count supports this clone. The rearrangement joins TRBV5-3 to TRBJ2-1, with D possibly matching TRBD2 (6 bases). TRBV5-3 qualifies as an ORF whose function is uncertain. Trimming stripped 2 bases from V and 3 bases from J, with 18 bases between. This CDR3 spans 17 amino acids. In DNA form, the CDR3 reads TGTGCCAGAAGCTTCCCGGAGGGTGGGGACCTCTACAATGAGCAGTTCTTC. It is translated as CARSFPEGGDLYNEQFF.

This clone was seen a single time. CDR3 in amino acids: CASSVAGGAGEKLFF. The DNA for the CDR3 is TGTGCCAGCAGCGTAGCAGGGGGCGCGGGAGAAAAACTGTTTTTT. The chain carries TRBV9 and TRBJ1-4; 8 bases align to TRBD1. The germline V gene encodes CDR1 SGDLS and CDR2 YYNGEE. V was pared by 0 bases and J by 8 bases, with 6 bases of the junction left unmatched. The CDR3 is 15 residues long.

The rearrangement links TRBV20-1 to TRBJ1-4; no clear D gene. CDR1 DFQATT and CDR2 SNEGSKA come from the germline V gene (reference sequence). The CDR3 runs to 11 residues. The V end was cut by 5 bases, the J end by 8 bases, with 9 bases between. In DNA, the CDR3 is TGCAGTGCTGAGGGAGGGGAAAAACTGTTTTTT. Amino acids: CSAEGGEKLFF.

The chain combines TRBV5-1 with TRBJ1-6; maybe TRBD1 (5 bases). CDR3 length equals 14 residues. CDR1 is SGHRS, CDR2 YFSETQ, per germline. With 7 bases removed from V and 10 bases from J, the gap between germline ends came to 18 bases. CDR3 bases: TGCGCCAGCGGCCTAGGGGAAGGTCTCTCACCCCTCCACTTT. This codes for CASGLGEGLSPLHF.

This clone was seen only a few times. The chain employs TRBV9 and TRBJ2-3, with TRBD1 matching over 7 bases. The junction had 6 bases not matched to a gene; V was cut back by 2 bases and J by 9 bases. There are 13 residues in the CDR3. The germline V gene encodes CDR1 SGDLS and CDR2 YYNGEE. CDR3: CASSVRQGGTQYF. In nucleotides, the CDR3 is TGTGCCAGCAGCGTTAGACAGGGTGGAACGCAGTATTTT.

The V call is TRBV10-3, the J call TRBJ2-1; D is undetermined. The CDR3 consists of 11 residues. With 4 bases removed from V and 8 bases from J, the gap between germline ends came to 6 bases. Germline-derived CDR1 and CDR2 are ENHRY and SYGVKD. DNA for the CDR3: TGTGCCATCAGTGGAGGAGATGAGCAGTTCTTC. It translates to CAISGGDEQFF.

This chain connects TRBV5-6 to TRBJ2-7; a possible D gene is TRBD1 (5 bases). Germline V gives CDR1 SGHDT, CDR2 YYEEEE. The CDR3 has 13 amino acids. V was pared by 2 bases and J by 3 bases, with 9 bases between. The CDR3 region is CASSFGAFYEQYF. The CDR3 nucleotides read TGTGCCAGCAGCTTTGGGGCCTTCTACGAGCAGTACTTC.

The gene calls are TRBV2 and TRBJ2-4; possible D gene TRBD2, 6 bases. This CDR3 has 15 amino acids. V lost 7 bases, J lost 0 bases, and 13 bases lay in between. Germline CDR1 reads SNHLY; CDR2 reads FYNNEI. In DNA form, the CDR3 reads TGTGCCAGCACCCAGGAGCGGGTAGCCAAAAACATTCAGTACTTC. Translated, it gives CASTQERVAKNIQYF.

This clone was observed once. The chain links TRBV7-9 to TRBJ1-4; D not resolved. The CDR3 runs 15 residues. Germline CDR1 is SEHNR and CDR2 is FQNEAQ (reference sequence). Deletions cut 5 bases from V and 2 bases from J, with 12 bases between. The CDR3 loop reads CASSDIPGTNEKLFF. The CDR3 bases are TGTGCCAGCAGCGATATACCCGGGACTAATGAAAAACTGTTTTTT.

A note on this clone: A junction end diverges from the germline sequence, so it may reflect a read error. CDR3 sequence (DNA): TGCGCCATCAGCGCGAGGGAAAAGCAAGAGACCCAGTACTTC. Protein sequence: CAISAREKQETQYF. The chain employs TRBV5-1 and TRBJ2-5, with a possible D match to TRBD2 (5 bases). The CDR3 consists of 14 residues. The germline gives CDR1 SGHRS, CDR2 YFSETQ.

The CDR3 nucleotides read TGTGCCATCAACCACGGACAGGCCTACGAGCAGTACTTC. Translated: CAINHGQAYEQYF. The chain links TRBV10-3 to TRBJ2-7; 7 bases match TRBD1. This CDR3 contains 13 residues. V trimming: 7 bases; J trimming: 2 bases; junction bases outside the gene matches: 5. Per the germline V gene, CDR1 is ENHRY and CDR2 is SYGVKD.

The chain carries TRBV19 and TRBJ2-5; no firm D call. Looked up from germline, CDR1 is LNHDA and CDR2 is SQIVND (reference sequence). Trimming took 1 base from V and 1 from J, leaving 7 bases between them. This CDR3 has 14 amino acids. CDR3 loop: CASSIGPSQETQYF. CDR3 coding DNA: TGTGCCAGTAGTATAGGGCCTAGCCAAGAGACCCAGTACTTC. Filled out from reference TRBV19 and TRBJ2-5, the complete variable domain reads DGGITQSPKYLFRKEGQNVTLSCEQNLNHDAMYWYRQDPGQGLRLIYYSQIVNDFQKGDIAEGYSVSREKKESFPLTVTSAQKNPTAFYLCASSIGPSQETQYFGPGTRLLVL.

This chain joins TRBV7-2 and TRBJ2-3; 7 nucleotides match TRBD2. This CDR3 spans 14 amino acids. Trimming removed 3 bases from V and 5 bases from J; junction bases left unmatched: 5. Germline V gene sequence: CDR1 SGHTA, CDR2 FQGNSA. The CDR3 coding sequence is TGTGCCAGCAGCTTGGTCCGGGGGGTAGATACGCAGTATTTT. It is translated as CASSLVRGVDTQYF.

This clone came up once. The CDR3 sequence: CASSTDRYSPLHF. As DNA, the CDR3 is TGTGCCAGTAGTACAGACAGGTATTCACCCCTCCACTTT. The rearrangement links TRBV19 to TRBJ1-6; D is possibly TRBD1 (6 bases). The germline V and J ends were trimmed by 4 bases and 8 bases, with 9 bases remaining between them. The CDR3 covers 13 residues. Germline V lookup: CDR1 LNHDA, CDR2 SQIVND (reference sequence).

V is TRBV5-4 and J is TRBJ2-3; 12 bases fit TRBD2. V shed 4 bases and J 4 bases; nucleotides not matched to a gene: 16. This CDR3 has 19 amino acids. CDR1 and CDR2 from the germline V gene are SGHNT and YYREEE (reference sequence). The CDR3 protein is CASSQLAGGGLLGADTQYF. In DNA form, the CDR3 reads TGTGCCAGCAGCCAACTAGCGGGAGGAGGATTACTTGGCGCAGATACGCAGTATTTT.

This clone was seen a few times. This chain links TRBV5-6 with TRBJ1-4; 7 bases fit TRBD1. The trim removed 5 bases at V and 8 bases at J, leaving 9 bases unmatched. The CDR3 spans 14 residues. Germline CDR1 is SGHDT and CDR2 is YYEEEE. The CDR3 DNA follows: TGTGCCAGCAGTTCCCAGGGGGAAGTCGAAAAACTGTTTTTT. It is translated as CASSSQGEVEKLFF.

The chain is built from TRBV15 and TRBJ1-2; D is unclear. The CDR3 is made up of 12 amino acids. The germline V gene has CDR1 LNHNV and CDR2 YYDKDF (reference sequence). Trimming removed 5 bases at V and 3 bases at J, with 7 bases between. CDR3 protein: CATSGPHYGYTF. The CDR3 DNA reads TGTGCCACCAGCGGGCCTCACTATGGCTACACCTTC.

This CDR3 reads CASSHGGGDGYTF. The CDR3 nucleotides are TGCGCCAGCAGCCACGGAGGGGGCGATGGCTACACCTTC. The rearrangement uses TRBV5-1 and TRBJ1-2; TRBD1 matches at 7 bases. The CDR3 is 13 residues long. Per the germline V gene, CDR1 is SGHRS and CDR2 is YFSETQ. The ends lost 4 bases at V and 6 bases at J; junction bases unmatched: 6.

This clone was observed a few times. The genes are TRBV2 and TRBJ1-1; a weak D match, TRBD1 (5 bases). Germline assignment: CDR1 SNHLY and CDR2 FYNNEI. The CDR3 totals 13 residues. V was cut by 4 bases and J by 5 bases, with 11 bases left in between. This chain's CDR3 is CASSVQGGTEAFF. CDR3 in DNA: TGTGCCAGCAGTGTGCAGGGAGGAACTGAAGCTTTCTTT.

This clone occurred a few times. CDR3 amino acids: CASRATIPRGRTGELFF. DNA for the CDR3: TGTGCCAGCAGAGCTACGATCCCCAGGGGTCGGACCGGGGAGCTGTTTTTT. This chain uses TRBV11-3 with TRBJ2-2; D possibly corresponds to TRBD1 (6 bases). With 6 bases removed from V and 5 bases from J, the gap between germline ends came to 22 bases. The CDR3 totals 17 residues. Germline assignment: CDR1 SGHNT and CDR2 YENEEA.

V is TRBV9 and J is TRBJ2-3; TRBD2 matches 12 bases. V trimming: 3 bases; J trimming: 4 bases; junction bases outside the gene matches: 3. Germline assignment: CDR1 SGDLS and CDR2 YYNGEE. This CDR3 region has 15 residues. The CDR3: CASSETSGSPDTQYF. The CDR3 region has the DNA TGTGCCAGCAGCGAGACTAGCGGGAGCCCAGATACGCAGTATTTT.

V usage is TRBV11-3 and J usage is TRBJ2-3; D gene unclear. CDR3 length: 14 residues. The germline V and J ends were trimmed by 5 bases and 3 bases, with 12 bases remaining between them. Germline CDR1 is SGHNT and CDR2 is YENEEA. CDR3 DNA sequence: TGTGCCAGCAGCATTAGTACGGGTACAGATACGCAGTATTTT. Translating gives CASSISTGTDTQYF. The full variable domain, in which reference TRBV11-3 and TRBJ2-3 provide the parts outside the CDR3, is EAGVVQSPRYKIIEKKQPVAFWCNPISGHNTLYWYLQNLGQGPELLIRYENEEAVDDSQLPKDRFSAERLKGVDSTLKIQPAELGDSAVYLCASSISTGTDTQYFGPGTRLTVL.